This T cell receptor (beta chain) was identified in a study of cytomegalovirus exposure and HLA in healthy donors. Study-wide points: Overall, some 160 TCR beta chains were annotated as cytomegalovirus-associated.

Researchers ran the PCR with 60 Vbeta and 13 Jbeta primers. Profiling relied on immunoSEQ multiplex PCR, and the TCRdb table lists in-frame clones only, not all of them. The top ten clones hold approximately 1% of a sample with 100,000 to 150,000 clones, around four fifths of them seen once. Regarding this clone: The antigen remains unidentified.

The sequencing sample was made of PBMCs. The receptor's source is a human donor in good health.

Here the CDR3 reads CASSITRDSRGYTF. In nucleotides, the CDR3 is TGTGCCAGCAGTATCACCCGGGACAGTAGAGGCTACACCTTC. The chain carries TRBV6-1 and TRBJ1-2; 7 bases are a match to TRBD1. The germline gives CDR1 MNHNS, CDR2 SASEGT. The CDR3 length is 14 residues. The V segment lost 5 bases and the J segment 8 bases; nucleotides outside the gene matches: 11.